This T cell receptor (beta chain) was retrieved from a study of CD8 T cells in ankylosing spondylitis. Whole-study findings and limits: A number of the motif variants had already been described in reactive arthritis synovial fluid and blood. According to the report, clones linked to the disease were significantly enriched in matched synovial fluid samples taken from ankylosing spondylitis patients. Roughly eight highly homologous variants formed a TCR beta motif that appeared characteristic of ankylosing spondylitis blood.

Making the TCR beta libraries involved quantitative 5'-RACE with molecular barcodes. Each CDR3 protein is one row after TCRdb ran MiXCR on the 5' RACE reads. The sample lists around 540,000 distinct CDR3 sequences; roughly 13% were seen once. Losses at the gene ends were 0 bases for V and 2 bases for J; bases not matched to a gene: 4. Germline CDR1 is WSHSY and CDR2 is SAAADI. The CDR3 contains 17 residues. There are a few counts of this clonotype. What it binds is not known. This chain connects TRBV10-2 to TRBJ2-3; 11 bases fit TRBD2. This receptor was identified in a male donor with ankylosing spondylitis. The sequencing input was blood, either unsorted or a sorted T cell fraction (not recorded which). The DNA of the CDR3 is TGCGCCAGCAGTGAGTCGTTAGCGGGAGGGATCACAGATACGCAGTATTTT. Its translation: CASSESLAGGITDTQYF.